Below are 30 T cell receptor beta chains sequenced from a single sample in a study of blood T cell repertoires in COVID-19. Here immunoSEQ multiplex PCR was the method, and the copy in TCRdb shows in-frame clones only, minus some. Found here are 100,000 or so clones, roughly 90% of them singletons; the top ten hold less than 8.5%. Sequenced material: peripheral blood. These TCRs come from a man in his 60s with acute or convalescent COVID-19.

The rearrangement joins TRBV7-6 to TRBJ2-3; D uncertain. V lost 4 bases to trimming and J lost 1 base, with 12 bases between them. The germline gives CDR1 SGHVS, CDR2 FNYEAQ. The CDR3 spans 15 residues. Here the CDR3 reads CASSSPLTRTDTQYF. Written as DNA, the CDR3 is TGTGCCAGCAGCTCTCCCCTAACCCGCACAGATACGCAGTATTTT.

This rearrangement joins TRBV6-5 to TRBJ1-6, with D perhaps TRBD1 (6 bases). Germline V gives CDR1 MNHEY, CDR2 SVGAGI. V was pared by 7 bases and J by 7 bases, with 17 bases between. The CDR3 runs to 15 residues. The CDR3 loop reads CASTPSGGRNSPLHF. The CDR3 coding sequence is TGTGCCAGCACCCCCTCCGGGGGGCGGAATTCACCCCTCCACTTT.

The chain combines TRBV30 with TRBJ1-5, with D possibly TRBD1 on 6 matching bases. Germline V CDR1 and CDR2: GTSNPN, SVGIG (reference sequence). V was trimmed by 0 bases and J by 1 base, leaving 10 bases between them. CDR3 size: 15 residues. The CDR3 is CAWSVRRGSNQPQHF. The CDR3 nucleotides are TGTGCCTGGAGTGTACGCAGGGGAAGCAATCAGCCCCAGCATTTT.

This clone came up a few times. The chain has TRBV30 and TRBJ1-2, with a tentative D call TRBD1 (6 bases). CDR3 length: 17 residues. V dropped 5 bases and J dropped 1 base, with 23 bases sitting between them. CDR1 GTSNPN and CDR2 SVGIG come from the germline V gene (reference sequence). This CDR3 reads CAWGLSGQIILNYGYTF. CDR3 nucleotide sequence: TGTGCCTGGGGACTATCGGGACAAATCATCCTTAACTATGGCTACACCTTC.

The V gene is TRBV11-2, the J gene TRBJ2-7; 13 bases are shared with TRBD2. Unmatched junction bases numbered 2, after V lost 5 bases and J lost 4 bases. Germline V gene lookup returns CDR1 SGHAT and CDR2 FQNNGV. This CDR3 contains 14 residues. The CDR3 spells CASSPGLAGYEQYF. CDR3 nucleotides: TGTGCCAGCAGCCCGGGACTAGCGGGGTACGAGCAGTACTTC.

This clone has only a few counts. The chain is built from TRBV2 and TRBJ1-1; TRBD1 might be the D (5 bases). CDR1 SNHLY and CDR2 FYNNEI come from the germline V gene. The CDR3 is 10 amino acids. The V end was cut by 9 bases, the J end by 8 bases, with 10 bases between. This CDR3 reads CARGAWEAFF. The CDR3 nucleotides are TGTGCCAGAGGGGCGTGGGAAGCTTTCTTT.

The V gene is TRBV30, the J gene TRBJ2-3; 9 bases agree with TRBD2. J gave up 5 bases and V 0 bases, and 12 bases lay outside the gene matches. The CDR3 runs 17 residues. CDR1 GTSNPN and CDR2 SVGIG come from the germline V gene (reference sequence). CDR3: CAWSVFPPGTSLDTQYF. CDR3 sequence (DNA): TGTGCCTGGAGTGTATTTCCGCCCGGGACTAGCCTAGATACGCAGTATTTT. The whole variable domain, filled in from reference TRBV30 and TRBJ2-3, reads SQTIHQWPATLVQPVGSPLSLECTVEGTSNPNLYWYRQAAGRGLQLLFYSVGIGQISSEVPQNLSASRPQDRQFILSSKKLLLSDSGFYLCAWSVFPPGTSLDTQYFGPGTRLTVL.

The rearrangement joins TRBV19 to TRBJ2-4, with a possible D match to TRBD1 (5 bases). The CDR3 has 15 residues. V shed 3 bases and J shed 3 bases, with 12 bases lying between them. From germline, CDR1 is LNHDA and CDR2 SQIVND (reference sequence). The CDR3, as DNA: TGTGCCAGTAGTATGACCCCCAGGGACAAAAACATTCAGTACTTC. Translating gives CASSMTPRDKNIQYF.

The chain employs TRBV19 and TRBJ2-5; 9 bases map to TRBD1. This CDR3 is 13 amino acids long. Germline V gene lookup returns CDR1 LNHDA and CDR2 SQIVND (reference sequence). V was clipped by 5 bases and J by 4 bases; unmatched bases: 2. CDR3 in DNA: TGTGCCAGTAGTCCGACAGGGGGAGAGACCCAGTACTTC. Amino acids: CASSPTGGETQYF.

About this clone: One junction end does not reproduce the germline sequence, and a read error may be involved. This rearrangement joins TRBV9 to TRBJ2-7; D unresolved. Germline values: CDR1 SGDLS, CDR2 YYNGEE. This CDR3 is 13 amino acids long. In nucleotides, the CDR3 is TGTGCCAGCAGCGTAGTCCCGTCCTTCGAGCAGTACTTC. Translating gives CASSVVPSFEQYF.

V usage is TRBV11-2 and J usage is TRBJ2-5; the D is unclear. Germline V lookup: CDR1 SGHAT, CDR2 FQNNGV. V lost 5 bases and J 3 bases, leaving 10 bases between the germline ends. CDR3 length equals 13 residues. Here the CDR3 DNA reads TGTGCCAGCAGCGCGACAACCGAAGAGACCCAGTACTTC. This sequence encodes CASSATTEETQYF.

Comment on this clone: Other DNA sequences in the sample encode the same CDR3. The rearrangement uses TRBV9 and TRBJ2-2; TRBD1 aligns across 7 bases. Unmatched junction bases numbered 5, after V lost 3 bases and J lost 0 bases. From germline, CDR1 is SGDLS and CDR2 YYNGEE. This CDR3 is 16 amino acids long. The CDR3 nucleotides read TGTGCCAGCAGCGCCCGGGACAGACCGAACACCGGGGAGCTGTTTTTT. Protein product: CASSARDRPNTGELFF. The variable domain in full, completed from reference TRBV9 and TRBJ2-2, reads DSGVTQTPKHLITATGQRVTLRCSPRSGDLSVYWYQQSLDQGLQFLIQYYNGEERAKGNILERFSAQQFPDLHSELNLSSLELGDSALYFCASSARDRPNTGELFFGEGSRLTVL.

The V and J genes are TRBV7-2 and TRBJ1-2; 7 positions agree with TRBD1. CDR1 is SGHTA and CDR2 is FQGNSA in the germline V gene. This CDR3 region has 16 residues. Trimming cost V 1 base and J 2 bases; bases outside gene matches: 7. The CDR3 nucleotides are TGTGCCAGCAGCTTAGATCCGGCAGGGGGGAACTATGGCTACACCTTC. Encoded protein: CASSLDPAGGNYGYTF.

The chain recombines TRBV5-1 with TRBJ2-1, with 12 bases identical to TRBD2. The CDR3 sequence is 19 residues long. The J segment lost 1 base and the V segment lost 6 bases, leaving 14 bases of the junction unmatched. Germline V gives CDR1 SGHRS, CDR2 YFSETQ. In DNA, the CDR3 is TGCGCCAGCACACGCTCTAGCGGGAGGGCCCTCGGTTCCTACAATGAGCAGTTCTTC. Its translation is CASTRSSGRALGSYNEQFF.

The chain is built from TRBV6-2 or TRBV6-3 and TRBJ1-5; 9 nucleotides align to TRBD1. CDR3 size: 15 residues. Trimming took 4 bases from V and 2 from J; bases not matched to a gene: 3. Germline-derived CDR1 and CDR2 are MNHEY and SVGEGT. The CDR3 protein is CASSWTGDGNQPQHF. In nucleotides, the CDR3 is TGTGCCAGCAGTTGGACAGGGGACGGCAATCAGCCCCAGCATTTT.

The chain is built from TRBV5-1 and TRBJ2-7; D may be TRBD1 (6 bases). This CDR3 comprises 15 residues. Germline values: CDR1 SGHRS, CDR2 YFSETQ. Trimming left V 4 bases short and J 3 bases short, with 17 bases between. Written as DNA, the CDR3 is TGCGCCAGCAGCATCAACACAGGGTTAGTCTACGAGCAGTACTTC. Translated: CASSINTGLVYEQYF.

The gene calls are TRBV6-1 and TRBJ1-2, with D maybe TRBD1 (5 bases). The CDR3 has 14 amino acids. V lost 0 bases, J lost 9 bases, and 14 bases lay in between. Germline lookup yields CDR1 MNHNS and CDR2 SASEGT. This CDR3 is CASSEAMAGRSYTF. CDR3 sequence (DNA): TGTGCCAGCAGTGAAGCCATGGCAGGGAGGAGCTACACCTTC.

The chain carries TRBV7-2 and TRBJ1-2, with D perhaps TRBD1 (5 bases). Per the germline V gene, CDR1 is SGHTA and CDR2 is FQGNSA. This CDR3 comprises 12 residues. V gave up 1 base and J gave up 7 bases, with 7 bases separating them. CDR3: CASSLGGGGYTF. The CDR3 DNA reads TGTGCCAGCAGCTTAGGGGGGGGTGGCTACACCTTC. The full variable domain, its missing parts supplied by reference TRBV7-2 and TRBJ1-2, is GAGVSQSPSNKVTEKGKDVELRCDPISGHTALYWYRQSLGQGLEFLIYFQGNSAPDKSGLPSDRFSAERTGGSVSTLTIQRTQQEDSAVYLCASSLGGGGYTFGSGTRLTVV.

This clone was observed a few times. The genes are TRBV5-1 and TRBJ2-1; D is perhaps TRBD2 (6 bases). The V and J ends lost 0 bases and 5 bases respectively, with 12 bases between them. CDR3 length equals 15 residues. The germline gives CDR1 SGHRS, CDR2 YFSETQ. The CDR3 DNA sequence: TGCGCCAGCAGCTTGGCTGGACTACTTAACAATGAGCAGTTCTTC. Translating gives CASSLAGLLNNEQFF. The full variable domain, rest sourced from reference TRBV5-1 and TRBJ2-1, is KAGVTQTPRYLIKTRGQQVTLSCSPISGHRSVSWYQQTPGQGLQFLFEYFSETQRNKGNFPGRFSGRQFSNSRSEMNVSTLELGDSALYLCASSLAGLLNNEQFFGPGTRLTVL.

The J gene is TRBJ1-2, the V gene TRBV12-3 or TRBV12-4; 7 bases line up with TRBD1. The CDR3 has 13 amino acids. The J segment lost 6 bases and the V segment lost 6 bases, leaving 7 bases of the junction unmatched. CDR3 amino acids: CASSLQGQHGYTF. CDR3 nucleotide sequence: TGTGCCAGCAGCCTTCAGGGACAGCATGGCTACACCTTC.

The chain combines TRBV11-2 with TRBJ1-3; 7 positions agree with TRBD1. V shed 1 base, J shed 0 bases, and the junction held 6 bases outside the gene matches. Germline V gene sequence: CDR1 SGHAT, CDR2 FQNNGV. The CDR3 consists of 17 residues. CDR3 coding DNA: TGTGCCAGCAGCTTAGTTCCGACAGGGAGCTCTGGAAACACCATATATTTT. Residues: CASSLVPTGSSGNTIYF.

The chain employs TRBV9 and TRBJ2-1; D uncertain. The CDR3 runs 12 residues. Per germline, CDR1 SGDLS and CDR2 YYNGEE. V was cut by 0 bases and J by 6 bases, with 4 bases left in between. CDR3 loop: CASSVVSNEQFF. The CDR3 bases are TGTGCCAGCAGCGTAGTATCCAATGAGCAGTTCTTC.

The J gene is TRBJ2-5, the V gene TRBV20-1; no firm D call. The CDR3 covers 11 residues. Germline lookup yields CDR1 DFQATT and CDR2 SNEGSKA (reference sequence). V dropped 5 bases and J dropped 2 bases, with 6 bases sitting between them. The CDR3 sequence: CSAEDQETQYF. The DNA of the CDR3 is TGCAGTGCTGAGGATCAAGAGACCCAGTACTTC.

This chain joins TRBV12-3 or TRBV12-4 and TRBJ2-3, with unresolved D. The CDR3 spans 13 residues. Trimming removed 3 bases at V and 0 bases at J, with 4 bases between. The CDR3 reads CASSLGSTDTQYF. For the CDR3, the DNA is TGTGCCAGCAGTTTGGGCAGCACAGATACGCAGTATTTT.

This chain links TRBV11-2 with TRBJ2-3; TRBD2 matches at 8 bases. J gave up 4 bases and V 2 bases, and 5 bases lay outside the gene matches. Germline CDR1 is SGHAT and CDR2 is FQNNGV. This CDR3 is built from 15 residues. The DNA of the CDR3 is TGTGCCAGCAGCTTAACCGGGGGGGCAGCAGATACGCAGTATTTT. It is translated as CASSLTGGAADTQYF. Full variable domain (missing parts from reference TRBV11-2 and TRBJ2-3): EAGVAQSPRYKIIEKRQSVAFWCNPISGHATLYWYQQILGQGPKLLIQFQNNGVVDDSQLPKDRFSAERLKGVDSTLKIQPAKLEDSAVYLCASSLTGGAADTQYFGPGTRLTVL.

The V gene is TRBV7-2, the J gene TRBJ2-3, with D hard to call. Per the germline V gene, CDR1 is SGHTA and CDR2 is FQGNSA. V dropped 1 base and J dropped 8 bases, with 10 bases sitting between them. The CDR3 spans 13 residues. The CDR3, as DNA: TGTGCCAGCAGCTTAGTACAGTTTGTTACGCAGTATTTT. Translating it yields CASSLVQFVTQYF.

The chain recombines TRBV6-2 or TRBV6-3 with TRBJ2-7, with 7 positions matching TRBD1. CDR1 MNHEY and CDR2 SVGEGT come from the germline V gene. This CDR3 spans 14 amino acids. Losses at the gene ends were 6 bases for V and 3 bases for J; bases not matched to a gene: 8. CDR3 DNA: TGTGCCAGCAGCCAGGACAGGATAGGCTACGAGCAGTACTTC. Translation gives CASSQDRIGYEQYF.

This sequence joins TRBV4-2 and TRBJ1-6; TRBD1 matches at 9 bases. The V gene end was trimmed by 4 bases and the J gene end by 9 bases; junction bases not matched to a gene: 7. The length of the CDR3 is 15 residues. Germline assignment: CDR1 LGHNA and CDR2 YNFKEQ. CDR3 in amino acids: CASSPQGAVGSPLHF. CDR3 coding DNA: TGTGCCAGCAGCCCACAGGGGGCCGTCGGTTCACCCCTCCACTTT.

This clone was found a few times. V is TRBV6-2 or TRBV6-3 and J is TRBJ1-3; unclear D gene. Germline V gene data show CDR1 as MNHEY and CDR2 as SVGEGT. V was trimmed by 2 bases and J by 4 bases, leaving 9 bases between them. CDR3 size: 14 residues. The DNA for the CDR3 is TGTGCCAGCAGTTACGTCGTCAGGGGAAACACCATATATTTT. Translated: CASSYVVRGNTIYF.

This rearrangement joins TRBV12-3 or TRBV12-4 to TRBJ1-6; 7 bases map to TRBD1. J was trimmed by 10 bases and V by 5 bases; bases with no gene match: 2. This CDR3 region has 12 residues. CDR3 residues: CASSLDRSPLHF. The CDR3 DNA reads TGTGCCAGCAGTCTGGACAGGTCACCCCTCCACTTT.